The sample holds many counts of the clone carrying this T cell receptor beta chain. Its cognate antigen is unknown. CDR3 of TCR beta was amplified by multiplex PCR that used 32 V and 13 J primers. TCRdb processed the multiplex PCR reads anew with MiXCR; each CDR3 protein has one entry. Here the sample spans about 22,000 distinct CDR3 sequences, 28% being singletons. The entry originates in a study of immune heterogeneity within non-small cell lung tumors. The wider study: Classification of the tumors gave a few squamous cell carcinomas, over nine non-squamous carcinomas and 1 not otherwise specified.

The template consisted of bulk tumor genomic DNA, with around 600 ng used per sample. Several biopsies were collected from each primary tumor during surgery. They were spaced as far apart as possible within the tumor mass. Their non-small cell lung cancer was newly diagnosed and untreated, and the patients underwent curative surgery. General study results and limits: Most high-frequency T-cell receptor beta clonotypes were specific to a single patient. Multiple tumor sites within a patient showed recurrence of identical dominant CDR3 beta clonotypes; site-unique high-frequency clones were present as well.

This TCR was sampled from a man aged 35 to 55 with non-small cell lung cancer. Sequenced: lung tumor tissue.

The CDR3 sequence is CASRTSGPTGELFF. The DNA for the CDR3 is TGTGCCAGCAGAACTAGCGGACCAACCGGGGAGCTGTTTTTT. The chain combines TRBV6-4 with TRBJ2-2; 8 positions agree with TRBD2. Losses at the gene ends were 6 bases for V and 5 bases for J; bases not matched to a gene: 5. The germline V gene encodes CDR1 MRHNA and CDR2 SNTAGT. The CDR3 has 14 amino acids.